The sequence of this TCR beta chain was determined in a study of blood T cell repertoires in COVID-19. Across the whole study: Whether acute or convalescent, the COVID-19 samples came from the United States, Italy and Spain. T cells, B-cell-depleted T cells, or PBMCs provided the cDNA or gDNA that served as material.

As originally analysed: Amplification of reference gene primers provided the estimated nucleated cell counts. The data were produced by immunoSEQ multiplex PCR, yet TCRdb's version contains in-frame clones alone and is incomplete. V and J calls and clone size are copied from that table; D and trimming were computed from the DNA. This table holds around 93,000 clones, approximately 89% found once. The germline V and J ends were trimmed by 4 bases and 6 bases, with 12 bases remaining between them. CDR1 and CDR2 (germline): KGHSH, LQKENI. The CDR3 consists of 13 residues. The TCR comes from a man aged 80 or over with acute or convalescent COVID-19. This chain joins TRBV18 and TRBJ1-2; D possibly corresponds to TRBD1 (6 bases). Material: peripheral blood. CDR3 in amino acids: CASSHNRDDGYTF. CDR3 nucleotide sequence: TGTGCCAGCTCACACAACAGGGATGATGGCTACACCTTC. Full variable domain (rest looked up from reference TRBV18 and TRBJ1-2): NAGVMQNPRHLVRRRGQEARLRCSPMKGHSHVYWYRQLPEEGLKFMVYLQKENIIDESGMPKERFSAEFPKEGPSILRIQQVVRGDSAAYFCASSHNRDDGYTFGSGTRLTVV.